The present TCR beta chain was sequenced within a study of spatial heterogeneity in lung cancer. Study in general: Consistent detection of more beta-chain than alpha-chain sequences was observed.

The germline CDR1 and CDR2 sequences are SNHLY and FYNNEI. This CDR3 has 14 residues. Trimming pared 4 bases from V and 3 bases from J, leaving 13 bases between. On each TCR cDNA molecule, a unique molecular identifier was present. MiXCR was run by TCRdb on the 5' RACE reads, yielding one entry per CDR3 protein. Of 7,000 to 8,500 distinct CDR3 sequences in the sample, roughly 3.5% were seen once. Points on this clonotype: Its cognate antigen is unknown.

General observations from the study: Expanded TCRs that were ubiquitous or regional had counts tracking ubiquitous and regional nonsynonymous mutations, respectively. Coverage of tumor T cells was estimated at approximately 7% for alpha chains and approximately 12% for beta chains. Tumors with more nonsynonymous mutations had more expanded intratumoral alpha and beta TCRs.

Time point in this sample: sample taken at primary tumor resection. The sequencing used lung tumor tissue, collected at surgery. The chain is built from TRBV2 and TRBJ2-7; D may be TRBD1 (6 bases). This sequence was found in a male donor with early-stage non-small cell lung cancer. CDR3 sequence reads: CASSAPGTRYEQYF. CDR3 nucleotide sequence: TGTGCCAGCAGTGCCCCCGGGACACGCTACGAGCAGTACTTC.